This TCR beta chain stems from a study of cytomegalovirus exposure and HLA in healthy donors. Study details: Tens of millions of unique TCRs from HLA-typed donors made up an early data release. The study, taken as a whole, reports: The study flagged roughly 160 TCR beta chains as cytomegalovirus-associated. Later findings reportedly placed an Asian-associated ancestry cluster below the roughly 730-donor mean for N-insertions. A later analysis found TCR association rates differed by HLA locus, highest for DRB1 and lowest for HLA-C.

The CDR3 totals 15 residues. Germline V lookup: CDR1 LNHNV, CDR2 YYDKDF (reference sequence). With 5 bases removed from V and 5 bases from J, the gap between germline ends came to 16 bases. Primers: 60 Vbeta forward and 13 Jbeta reverse. The repertoire was sequenced with immunoSEQ multiplex PCR; TCRdb's copy has only in-frame clones and lacks some. The sample records 100,000 or so clones, 60% to 85% being singletons. A remark on this clone: Its antigen is unknown.

The receptor was isolated from a female donor in good health and CMV-seronegative. The chain recombines TRBV15 with TRBJ2-1, with a possible D match to TRBD2 (6 bases). The material sequenced was PBMCs. The CDR3 sequence is CATSSNRERDNEQFF. CDR3 DNA: TGTGCCACCAGCTCAAACCGGGAGAGAGACAATGAGCAGTTCTTC.